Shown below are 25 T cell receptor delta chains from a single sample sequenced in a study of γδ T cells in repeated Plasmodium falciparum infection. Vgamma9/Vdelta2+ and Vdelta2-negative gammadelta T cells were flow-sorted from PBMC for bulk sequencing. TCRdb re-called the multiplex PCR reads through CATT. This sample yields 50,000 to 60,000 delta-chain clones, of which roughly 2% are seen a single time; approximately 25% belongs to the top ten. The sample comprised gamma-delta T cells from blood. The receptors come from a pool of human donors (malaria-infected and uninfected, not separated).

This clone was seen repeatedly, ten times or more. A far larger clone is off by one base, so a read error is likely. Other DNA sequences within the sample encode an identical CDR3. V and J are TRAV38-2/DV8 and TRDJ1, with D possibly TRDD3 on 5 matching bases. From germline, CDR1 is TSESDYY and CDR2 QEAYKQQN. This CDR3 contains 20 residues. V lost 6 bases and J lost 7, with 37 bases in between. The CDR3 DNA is TGTGCTTATATAGGTAGCGGGAGTACTCCCGGACGGTGGTGGGGCCTTAAACTCATCTTT. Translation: CAYIGSGSTPGRWWGLKLIF.

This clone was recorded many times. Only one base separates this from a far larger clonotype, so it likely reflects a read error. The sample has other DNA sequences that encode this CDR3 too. The CDR3 region has the DNA TGTGCGTTCCACCCCTCTCCGCCGAACGTACGGGATCGTTTGGGTAAACTCATCTTT. Protein sequence: CAFHPSPPNVRDRLGKLIF. The chain couples TRDV3 to TRDJ1, with D perhaps matching TRDD3 (5 bases). The CDR3 sequence is 19 residues long. Germline CDR1 TVYSNPD, CDR2 GDNSRS (reference sequence).

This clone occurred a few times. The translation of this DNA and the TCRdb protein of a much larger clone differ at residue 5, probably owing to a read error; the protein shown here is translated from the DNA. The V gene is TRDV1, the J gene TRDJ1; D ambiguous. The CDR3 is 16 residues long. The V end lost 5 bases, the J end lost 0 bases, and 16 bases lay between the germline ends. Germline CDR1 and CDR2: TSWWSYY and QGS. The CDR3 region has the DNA TGTGCTCTTGGGACCGAACAGCCCGCATACACCGATAAACTCATCTTT. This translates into CALGTEQPAYTDKLIF.

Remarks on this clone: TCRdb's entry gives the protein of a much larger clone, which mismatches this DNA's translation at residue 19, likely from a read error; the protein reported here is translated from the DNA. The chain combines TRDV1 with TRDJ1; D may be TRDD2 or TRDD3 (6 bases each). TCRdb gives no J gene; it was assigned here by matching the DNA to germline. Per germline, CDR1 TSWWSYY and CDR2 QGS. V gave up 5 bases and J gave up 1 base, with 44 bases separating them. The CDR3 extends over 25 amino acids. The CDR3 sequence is CALGKAPMNLPLRSVGAMCTDKLIF. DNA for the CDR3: TGTGCTCTTGGGAAAGCCCCAATGAACCTTCCCCTCAGGAGCGTGGGGGCCATGTGCACCGATAAACTCATCTTT.

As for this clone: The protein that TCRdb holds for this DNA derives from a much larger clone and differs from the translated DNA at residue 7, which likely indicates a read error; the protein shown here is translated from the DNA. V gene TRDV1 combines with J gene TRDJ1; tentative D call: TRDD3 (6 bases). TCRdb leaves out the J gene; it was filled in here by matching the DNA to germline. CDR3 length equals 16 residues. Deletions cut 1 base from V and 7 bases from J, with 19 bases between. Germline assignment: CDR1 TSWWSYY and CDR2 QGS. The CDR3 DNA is TGTGCTCTTGGGGAACGAGGGGTAGGGGGAGAAGGTAAACTCATCTTT. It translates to CALGERGVGGEGKLIF.

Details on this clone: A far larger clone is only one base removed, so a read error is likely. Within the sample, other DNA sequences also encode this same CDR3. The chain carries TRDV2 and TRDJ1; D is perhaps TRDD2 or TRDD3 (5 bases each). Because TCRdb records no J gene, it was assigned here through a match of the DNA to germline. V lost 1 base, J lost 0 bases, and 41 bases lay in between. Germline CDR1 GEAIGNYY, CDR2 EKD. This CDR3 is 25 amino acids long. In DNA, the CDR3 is TGTGCCTGTGACACGGGCCTTCTTTCAGGGTCGGGATGTCACCCCCCGAAGTGGTACACCGATAAACTCATCTTT. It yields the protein CACDTGLLSGSGCHPPKWYTDKLIF.

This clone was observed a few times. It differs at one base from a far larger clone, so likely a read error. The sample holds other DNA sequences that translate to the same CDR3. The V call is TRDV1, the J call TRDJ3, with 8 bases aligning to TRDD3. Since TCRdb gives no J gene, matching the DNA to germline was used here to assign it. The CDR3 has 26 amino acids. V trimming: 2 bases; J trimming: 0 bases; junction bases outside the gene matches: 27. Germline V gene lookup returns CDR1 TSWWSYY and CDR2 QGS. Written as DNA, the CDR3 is TGTGCTCTTGGGGAATACGGCCTTCCACGGTTGTACTGGGGGTCCACTAGCTCCTGGGACACCCGACAGATGTTTTTC. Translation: CALGEYGLPRLYWGSTSSWDTRQMFF.

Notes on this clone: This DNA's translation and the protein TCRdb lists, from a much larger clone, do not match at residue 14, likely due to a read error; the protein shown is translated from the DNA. The CDR3 DNA follows: TGTGCTCTTGGGCAATACAGGTCCCTAACTGGGGGATACTCTTACTACACCGATAAACTCATCTTT. Translated, it gives CALGQYRSLTGGYSYYTDKLIF. The chain has TRDV1 and TRDJ1, with TRDD3 matching 12 bases. Here the J gene was assigned by germline matching of the DNA, as TCRdb has none. Trimming removed 5 bases from V and 0 bases from J; junction bases left unmatched: 22. Per germline, CDR1 TSWWSYY and CDR2 QGS. The CDR3 spans 22 residues.

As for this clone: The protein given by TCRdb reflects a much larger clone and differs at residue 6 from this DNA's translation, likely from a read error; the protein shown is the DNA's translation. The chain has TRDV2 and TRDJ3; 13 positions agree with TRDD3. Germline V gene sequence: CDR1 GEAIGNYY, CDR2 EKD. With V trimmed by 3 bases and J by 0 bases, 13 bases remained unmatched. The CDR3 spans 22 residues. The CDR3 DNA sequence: TGTGCCTGTGACGGTGCACTGGGGGATACGCTCTCTGGCTCCTGGGACACCCGACAGATGTTTTTC. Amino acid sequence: CACDGALGDTLSGSWDTRQMFF.

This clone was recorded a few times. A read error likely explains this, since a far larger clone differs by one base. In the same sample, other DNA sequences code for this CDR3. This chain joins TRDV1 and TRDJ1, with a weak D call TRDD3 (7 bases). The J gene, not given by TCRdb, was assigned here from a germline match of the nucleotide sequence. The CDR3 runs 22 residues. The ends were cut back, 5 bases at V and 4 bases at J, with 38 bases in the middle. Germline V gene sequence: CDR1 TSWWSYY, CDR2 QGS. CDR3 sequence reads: CALGPALFLGLLGTPGGDKLIF. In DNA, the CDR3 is TGTGCTCTTGGGCCCGCCCTCTTCCTCGGACTACTGGGGACACCGGGGGGCGATAAACTCATCTTT.

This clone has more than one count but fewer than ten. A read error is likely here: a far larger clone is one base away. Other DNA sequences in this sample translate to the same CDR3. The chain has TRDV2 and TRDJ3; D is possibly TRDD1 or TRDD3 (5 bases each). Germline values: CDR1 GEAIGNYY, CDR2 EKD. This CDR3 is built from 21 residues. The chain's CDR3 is CACDTMGSPIIESWDTRQMFF. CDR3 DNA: TGTGCCTGTGACACGATGGGATCCCCAATAATAGAATCCTGGGACACTCGACAGATGTTTTTC.

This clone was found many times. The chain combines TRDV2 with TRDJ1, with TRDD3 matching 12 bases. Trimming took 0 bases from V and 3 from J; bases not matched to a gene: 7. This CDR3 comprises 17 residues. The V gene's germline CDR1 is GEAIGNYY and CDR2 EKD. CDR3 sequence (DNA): TGTGCCTGTGACACCGGCTACTGGGGGATACAACCCGATAAACTCATCTTT. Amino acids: CACDTGYWGIQPDKLIF.

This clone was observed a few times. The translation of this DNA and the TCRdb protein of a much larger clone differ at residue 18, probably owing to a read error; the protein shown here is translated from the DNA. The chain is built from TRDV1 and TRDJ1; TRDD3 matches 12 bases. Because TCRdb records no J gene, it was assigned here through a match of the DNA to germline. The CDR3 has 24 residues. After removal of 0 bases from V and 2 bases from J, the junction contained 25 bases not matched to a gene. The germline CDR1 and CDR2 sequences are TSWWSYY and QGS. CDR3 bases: TGTGCTCTTGGGGAACTATTCGGTTTTTCGGGGTACTGGGGGATACAGGGGAGGACCGATAAACTCATCTTT. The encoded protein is CALGELFGFSGYWGIQGRTDKLIF.

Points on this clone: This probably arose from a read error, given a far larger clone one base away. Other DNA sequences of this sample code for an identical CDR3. CDR3: CAYRSIELFPLLLGAKPGGKLIF. The CDR3 DNA sequence: TGTGCTTATAGGAGTATAGAACTATTCCCCCTATTGCTGGGGGCCAAACCTGGAGGTAAACTCATCTTT. The chain employs TRAV38-2/DV8 and TRDJ1; TRDD3 aligns across 7 bases. The J gene was not available in TCRdb and was assigned here by matching the DNA to germline segments. The ends lost 2 bases at V and 7 bases at J; junction bases unmatched: 35. The CDR3 consists of 23 residues. Germline V gene lookup returns CDR1 TSESDYY and CDR2 QEAYKQQN.

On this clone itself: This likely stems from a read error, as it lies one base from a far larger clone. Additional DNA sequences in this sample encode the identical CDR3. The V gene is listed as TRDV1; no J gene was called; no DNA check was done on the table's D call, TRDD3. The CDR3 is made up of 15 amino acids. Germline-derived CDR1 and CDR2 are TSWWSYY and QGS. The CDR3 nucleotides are TGTGCTCTTGGGGCCGGGACTGGGGGTGTCGATAAACTCATCTTC. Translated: CALGAGTGGVDKLIF.

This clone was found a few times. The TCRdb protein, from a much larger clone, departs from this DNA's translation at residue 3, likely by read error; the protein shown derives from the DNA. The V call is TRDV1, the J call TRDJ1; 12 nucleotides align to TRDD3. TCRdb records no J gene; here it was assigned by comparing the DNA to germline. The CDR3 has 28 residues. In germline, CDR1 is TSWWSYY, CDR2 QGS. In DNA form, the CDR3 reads TGTGCTCCTGGGAGGGCAGGGCCCCCCGGATCCTCGGATCCCTTAAAATCGTACTGGGGGATACACACCGATAAACTCATCTTT. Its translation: CAPGRAGPPGSSDPLKSYWGIHTDKLIF.

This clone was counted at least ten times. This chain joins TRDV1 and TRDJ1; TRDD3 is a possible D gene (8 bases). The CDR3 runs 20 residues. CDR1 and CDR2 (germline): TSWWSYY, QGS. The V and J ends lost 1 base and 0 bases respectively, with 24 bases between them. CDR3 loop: CALGEHFPTWGYPYTDKLIF. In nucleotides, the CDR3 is TGTGCTCTTGGGGAACACTTTCCTACTTGGGGATACCCGTACACCGATAAACTCATCTTT.

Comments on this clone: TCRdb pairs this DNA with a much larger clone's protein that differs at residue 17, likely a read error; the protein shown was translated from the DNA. The CDR3 coding sequence is TGTGCCTGTGTTTCCCTAACCGATACTGGGGGATATTTTTCGAACACCGGTAAACTCATCTTT. Translation gives CACVSLTDTGGYFSNTGKLIF. The J gene is TRDJ1, the V gene TRDV2; TRDD3 matches 11 bases. The J gene, absent from TCRdb, was called here by matching the DNA to germline. The CDR3 runs to 21 residues. Looked up from germline, CDR1 is GEAIGNYY and CDR2 is EKD.

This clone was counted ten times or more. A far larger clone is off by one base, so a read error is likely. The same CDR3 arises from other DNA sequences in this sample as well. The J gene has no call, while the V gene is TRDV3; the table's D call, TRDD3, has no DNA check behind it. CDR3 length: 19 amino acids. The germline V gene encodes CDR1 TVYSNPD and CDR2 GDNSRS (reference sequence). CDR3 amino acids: CASFLPPHGDTGYTDKLIF. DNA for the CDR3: TGTGCCTCCTTTCTTCCTCCACACGGGGATACTGGGTACACCGATAAGCTCATCTTT.

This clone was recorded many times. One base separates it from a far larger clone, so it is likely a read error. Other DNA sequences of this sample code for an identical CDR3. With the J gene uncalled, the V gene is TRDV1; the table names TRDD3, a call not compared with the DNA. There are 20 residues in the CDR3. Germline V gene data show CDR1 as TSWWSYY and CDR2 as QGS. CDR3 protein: CALGELRPTWGYWYTDKLIF. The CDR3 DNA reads TGTGCTCTTGGGGAACTACGACCAACATGGGGATACTGGTACACCGATAAGCTCATCTTT.

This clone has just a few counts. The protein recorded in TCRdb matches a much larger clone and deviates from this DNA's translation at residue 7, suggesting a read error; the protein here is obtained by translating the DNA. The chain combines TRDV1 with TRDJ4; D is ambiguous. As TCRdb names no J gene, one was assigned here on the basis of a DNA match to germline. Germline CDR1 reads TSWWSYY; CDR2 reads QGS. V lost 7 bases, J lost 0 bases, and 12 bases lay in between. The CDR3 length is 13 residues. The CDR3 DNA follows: TGTGCTCTTGAGTCGCGATCCGCCAGACCCCTGATCTTT. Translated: CALESRSARPLIF.

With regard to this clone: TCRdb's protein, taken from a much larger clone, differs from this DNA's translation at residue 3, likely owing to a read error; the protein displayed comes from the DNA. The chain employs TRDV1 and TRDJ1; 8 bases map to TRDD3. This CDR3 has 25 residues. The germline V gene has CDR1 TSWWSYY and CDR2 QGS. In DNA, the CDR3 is TGTGCTTTTGGGGATAAGGTATCCTACGTGCCCAGGCGTCATTACTGGGGATACTTCACCGATAAACTCATCTTT. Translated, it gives CAFGDKVSYVPRRHYWGYFTDKLIF.

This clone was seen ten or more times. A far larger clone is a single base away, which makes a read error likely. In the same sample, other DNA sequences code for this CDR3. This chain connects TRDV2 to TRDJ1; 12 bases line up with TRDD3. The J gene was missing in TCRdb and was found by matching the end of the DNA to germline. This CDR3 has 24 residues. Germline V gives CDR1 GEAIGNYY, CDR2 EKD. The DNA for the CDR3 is TGTGCCTGCGACACTCTTCCTGGGGGATACGCGGATGCACAACCCAAATTGTACACCGATAAACTCATCTTT. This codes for CACDTLPGGYADAQPKLYTDKLIF.

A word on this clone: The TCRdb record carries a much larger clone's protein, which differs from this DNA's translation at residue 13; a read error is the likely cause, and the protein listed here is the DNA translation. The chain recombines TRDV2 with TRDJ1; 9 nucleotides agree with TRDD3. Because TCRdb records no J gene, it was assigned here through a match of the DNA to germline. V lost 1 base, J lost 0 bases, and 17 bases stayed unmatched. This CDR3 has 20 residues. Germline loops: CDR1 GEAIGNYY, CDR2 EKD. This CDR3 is CACDTHPRMLGDWYTDKLIF. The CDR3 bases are TGTGCCTGTGACACGCATCCCCGAATGCTGGGGGATTGGTACACCGATAAACTCATCTTT.

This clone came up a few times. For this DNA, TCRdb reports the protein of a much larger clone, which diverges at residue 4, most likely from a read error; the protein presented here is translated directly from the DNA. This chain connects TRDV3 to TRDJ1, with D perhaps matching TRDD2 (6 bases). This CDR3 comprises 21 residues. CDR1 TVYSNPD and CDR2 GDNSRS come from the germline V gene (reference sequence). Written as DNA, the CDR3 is TGTGCTACGCCCAAAACCGTTATCCTACCGGGCTGGTGCCCATACACCGATAAACTCATCTTT. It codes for CATPKTVILPGWCPYTDKLIF.